The clone carrying this T cell receptor beta chain was seen more than once but under ten times. As yet, its antigen is unknown. The record originates from a study of T cells after yellow fever vaccination. The study's findings and limits: The secondary response peaked faster, at day 5 versus 15, but was weaker. Clonotypes found in both CD4 and CD8 compartments made up a small share.

Generation of TCR cDNA used 5'RACE template switching (which added a universal primer site and UMIs). TCRdb re-analysed the 5' RACE reads in MiXCR, keeping a single row per CDR3 protein. Of about 120,000 distinct CDR3 sequences in the sample, roughly 8.2% were seen once. The germline V and J ends were trimmed by 6 bases and 4 bases, with 21 bases remaining between them. This CDR3 is built from 17 residues. The germline CDR1 and CDR2 sequences are SGHTA and FQGTGA. V usage is TRBV7-3 and J usage is TRBJ2-2; D assignment may be TRBD1 or TRBD2 (5 bases each). The sample in question was CD8+ T cells sorted from PBMCs, obtained on the day of the yellow fever booster vaccination. The source is a young man who received the YFV17D yellow fever vaccine. The CDR3 spells CASRFPTRGLLTGELFF. The CDR3 DNA sequence: TGTGCCAGCAGATTCCCAACCCGGGGCCTACTCACCGGGGAGCTGTTTTTT.